The 12 T cell receptor beta chains below were found in one sample sequenced in a study of blood T cell repertoires in COVID-19. Assay: immunoSEQ multiplex PCR; the TCRdb copy retains only in-frame clones and omits some. The profile shows under 200,000 clones, 70% to 90% of them singletons. The sequenced sample consisted of peripheral blood. These receptors came from a woman in her forties or fifties with COVID-19, enrolled during active disease.

CDR3 loop: CASRGGVIGYTF. The CDR3 coding sequence is TGTGCCAGCCGAGGGGGCGTTATCGGCTACACCTTC. The chain has TRBV2 and TRBJ1-2, with 7 positions matching TRBD1. The CDR3 is 12 amino acids. Trimming removed 8 bases from V and 8 bases from J; junction bases left unmatched: 8. Germline V gene lookup returns CDR1 SNHLY and CDR2 FYNNEI.

The rearrangement uses TRBV29-1 and TRBJ2-1; D is uncertain. Germline V gene data show CDR1 as SQVTM and CDR2 as ANQGSEA. Trimming took off 1 base at V and 0 bases at J, with 4 bases between the two ends. There are 13 residues in the CDR3. The CDR3 sequence is CSVEGGSYNEQFF. CDR3 nucleotides: TGCAGCGTTGAAGGAGGCTCCTACAATGAGCAGTTCTTC.

The rearrangement joins TRBV6-2 or TRBV6-3 to TRBJ2-3; D is undetermined. There are 14 residues in the CDR3. In germline, CDR1 is MNHEY, CDR2 SVGEGT. Trimming pared 5 bases from V and 4 bases from J, leaving 13 bases between. CDR3 sequence (DNA): TGTGCCAGCAGTACAGATGGTCAGGCAGATACGCAGTATTTT. Protein: CASSTDGQADTQYF.

This chain connects TRBV6-1 to TRBJ2-7; 8 positions match TRBD2. The CDR3 has 14 residues. V trimming: 2 bases; J trimming: 6 bases; junction bases outside the gene matches: 6. Germline V gene data show CDR1 as MNHNS and CDR2 as SASEGT. Here the CDR3 reads CASSESGGPFEQYF. The CDR3 DNA sequence: TGTGCCAGCAGTGAAAGCGGGGGCCCATTCGAGCAGTACTTC.

The V call is TRBV5-5, the J call TRBJ1-1; TRBD1 aligns across 10 bases. Germline loops: CDR1 SGHKS, CDR2 YYEKEE (reference sequence). This CDR3 comprises 13 residues. V lost 3 bases and J lost 5; bases outside the gene matches: 1. CDR3 sequence reads: CASSWGQGTEAFF. In nucleotides, the CDR3 is TGTGCCAGCAGCTGGGGACAGGGGACTGAAGCTTTCTTT.

V usage is TRBV6-5 and J usage is TRBJ2-4, with D perhaps TRBD2 (6 bases). V lost 9 bases and J lost 0, with 12 bases in between. Germline V gene data show CDR1 as MNHEY and CDR2 as SVGAGI. This CDR3 is 14 amino acids long. CDR3 coding DNA: TGTGCCAGTCGGAGGGACTTAGCCAAAAACATTCAGTACTTC. Its translation is CASRRDLAKNIQYF.

This chain joins TRBV6-1 and TRBJ1-2; D is unresolved. The CDR3 extends over 15 amino acids. The germline V and J ends were trimmed by 6 bases and 4 bases, with 18 bases remaining between them. Germline V gene sequence: CDR1 MNHNS, CDR2 SASEGT. The CDR3 region has the DNA TGTGCCAGCAGAGAGGGCCCGGAGGTACTCTATGGCTACACCTTC. As protein: CASREGPEVLYGYTF.

This sequence joins TRBV14 and TRBJ1-2; 7 nucleotides match TRBD1. Germline V gene sequence: CDR1 SGHDN, CDR2 FVKESK. The CDR3 totals 14 residues. J gave up 2 bases and V 4 bases, and 4 bases lay outside the gene matches. DNA for the CDR3: TGTGCCAGCAGCCCCGGGGACAGAAACTATGGCTACACCTTC. It codes for CASSPGDRNYGYTF.

The V gene is TRBV5-1, the J gene TRBJ2-5; 8 nucleotides agree with TRBD2. The germline CDR1 and CDR2 sequences are SGHRS and YFSETQ. Trimming cost V 2 bases and J 5 bases; bases outside gene matches: 8. The CDR3 spans 15 residues. DNA for the CDR3: TGCGCCAGCAGCTTTGAACCGGGGACTAGGGAGACCCAGTACTTC. Translation gives CASSFEPGTRETQYF.

The V gene is TRBV28, the J gene TRBJ2-7; D is unresolved. The CDR3 is made up of 12 amino acids. Germline values: CDR1 MDHEN, CDR2 SYDVKM. V gave up 2 bases and J gave up 3 bases, with 5 bases separating them. The DNA of the CDR3 is TGTGCCAGCAGTTTAGCAGGCTACGAGCAGTACTTC. It specifies CASSLAGYEQYF.

The V and J genes are TRBV7-2 and TRBJ2-7; D gene ambiguous. Between the trimmed V and J ends, which lost 4 bases and 5 bases, there was a span of 18 bases. The CDR3 consists of 15 residues. The germline CDR1 and CDR2 sequences are SGHTA and FQGNSA. CDR3 in amino acids: CASSSRVESSNEQYF. The CDR3 nucleotides read TGTGCCAGCAGCTCCCGGGTGGAGAGTTCCAACGAGCAGTACTTC.

V usage is TRBV7-2 and J usage is TRBJ2-7, with D possibly being TRBD1 (6 bases). This CDR3 has 15 amino acids. V lost 5 bases and J 8 bases, leaving 22 bases between the germline ends. Germline lookup yields CDR1 SGHTA and CDR2 FQGNSA. The CDR3 protein is CASSLEAGGGQKQYF. In DNA form, the CDR3 reads TGTGCCAGCAGCCTCGAAGCCGGTGGGGGACAAAAGCAGTACTTC.